These 25 T cell receptor beta chains originate from one sample sequenced in a study of shared T cell receptors in the human thymus (dated by TCRdb to the early 2020s). The library was prepared using the immunoSEQ multiplex PCR assay. As stored in TCRdb, this immuneACCESS dataset retains in-frame rearrangements with V and J assigned. A fraction of the clones does not appear; measured against another copy, unresolved V genes explain less than half of the discrepancy, and the remainder lacks a known reason. The sample includes about 380,000 clones, with approximately 95% observed a single time. Approximately 0.018% of the sample lies in the top ten. The source material was thymocytes. Every receptor here comes from a human donor.

Comments on this clone: At the DNA level, this CDR3 is encoded by other sequences in the same sample as well. DNA of the CDR3: TGTGCCAGCAGTTTTAGCGGGAGCTCCTACAATGAGCAGTTCTTC. Its translation: CASSFSGSSYNEQFF. The chain carries TRBV27 and TRBJ2-1; 9 bases line up with TRBD2. Per the germline V gene, CDR1 is MNHEY and CDR2 is SMNVEV (reference sequence). With 3 bases clipped from V and 0 bases from J, the junction kept 0 bases outside the gene matches. The CDR3 covers 15 residues.

The chain has TRBV27 and TRBJ2-7; 8 bases map to TRBD1. This CDR3 contains 16 residues. Germline CDR1 and CDR2: MNHEY and SMNVEV (reference sequence). J lost 3 bases, V lost 4 bases, and 11 bases had no gene match. The CDR3 reads CASSSPRPGGFYEQYF. The CDR3 nucleotides are TGTGCCAGCAGTTCCCCGAGGCCAGGGGGCTTCTACGAGCAGTACTTC.

V usage is TRBV18 and J usage is TRBJ2-7; D is unresolved. CDR3 length: 17 residues. V was cut by 3 bases and J by 1 base, with 19 bases left in between. Germline values: CDR1 KGHSH, CDR2 LQKENI. CDR3 loop: CASSPLTLDISSYEQYF. The CDR3 DNA follows: TGTGCCAGCTCACCCCTTACCTTAGACATTTCTTCCTACGAGCAGTACTTC.

The V gene is TRBV27, the J gene TRBJ2-5, with D maybe TRBD1 (5 bases). The CDR3 extends over 15 amino acids. From germline, CDR1 is MNHEY and CDR2 SMNVEV (reference sequence). V was cut by 5 bases and J by 4 bases, with 17 bases left in between. CDR3 nucleotide sequence: TGTGCCAGCAGTCGAATGGACACCTACCCAGAGACCCAGTACTTC. This encodes CASSRMDTYPETQYF.

V gene TRBV6-5 combines with J gene TRBJ2-3; the match to TRBD2 covers 11 bases. Germline V lookup: CDR1 MNHEY, CDR2 SVGAGI. The CDR3 has 16 residues. V gave up 4 bases and J gave up 6 bases; unmatched junction bases: 9. The CDR3 region is CASSFPGTSGPDTQYF. CDR3 DNA sequence: TGTGCCAGCAGTTTTCCCGGGACTAGCGGTCCGGATACGCAGTATTTT.

V and J are TRBV7-8 and TRBJ2-1, with D perhaps assigned TRBD1 or TRBD2 (6 bases each). The CDR3 is 12 residues long. The germline gives CDR1 SGHVS, CDR2 FQNEAQ. The V end lost 7 bases, the J end lost 4 bases, and 8 bases lay between the germline ends. CDR3 in DNA: TGTGCCAGCAAGGGGGGATACAATGAGCAGTTCTTC. Translation: CASKGGYNEQFF.

The chain combines TRBV19 with TRBJ2-7; 10 nucleotides match TRBD2. The CDR3 is made up of 22 amino acids. With V trimmed by 8 bases and J by 1 base, 29 bases remained unmatched. Germline V gene lookup returns CDR1 LNHDA and CDR2 SQIVND (reference sequence). CDR3 nucleotides: TGTGCCAGTGGCAAATCCCCCGGGCCGGCTAGCGGGAGCATAAGTAGGTCCTACGAGCAGTACTTC. Encoded protein: CASGKSPGPASGSISRSYEQYF.

The gene calls are TRBV5-4 and TRBJ2-3; D gene unclear. The CDR3 covers 14 residues. Trimming left V 4 bases short and J 7 bases short, with 16 bases between. CDR1 is SGHNT, CDR2 YYREEE, per germline (reference sequence). The CDR3 region has the DNA TGTGCCAGCAGCCCGGATGTCGATAGGAATACGCAGTATTTT. Amino acid sequence: CASSPDVDRNTQYF.

The CDR3, as DNA: TGTGCCAGCAGCCAACTTTGGATTGGGTCTGGAAACACCATATATTTT. Encoded protein: CASSQLWIGSGNTIYF. The chain combines TRBV7-8 with TRBJ1-3, with D uncertain. The CDR3 contains 16 residues. CDR1 and CDR2 from the germline V gene are SGHVS and FQNEAQ. V was pared by 5 bases and J by 1 base, with 15 bases between.

This chain uses TRBV7-2 with TRBJ1-2, with no clear D. From germline, CDR1 is SGHTA and CDR2 FQGNSA. The V and J ends lost 5 bases and 7 bases respectively, with 17 bases between them. CDR3 length: 14 residues. The CDR3, as DNA: TGTGCCAGCAGCCACCCTCCCGCAGTGACTGGCTACACCTTC. Amino acids: CASSHPPAVTGYTF.

V and J are TRBV4-1 and TRBJ2-7; TRBD1 aligns across 10 bases. Germline loops: CDR1 MGHRA, CDR2 YSYEKL. The V and J ends lost 7 bases and 3 bases, in that order; junction bases with no gene match: 3. The CDR3 sequence is 13 residues long. CDR3 sequence (DNA): TGCGCCAGCAAGGGACAGGGGTTCTACGAGCAGTACTTC. Translation: CASKGQGFYEQYF.

The chain combines TRBV10-3 with TRBJ2-5, with 14 bases matching TRBD2. The CDR3 totals 24 residues. V gave up 0 bases and J gave up 4 bases; unmatched junction bases: 25. Germline V gene data show CDR1 as ENHRY and CDR2 as SYGVKD. CDR3 sequence (DNA): TGTGCCATCAGTGAGTCGTATTTAAAGTCGGGGACAGCGGGACTAGCGGGAGAAGGAGAGACCCAGTACTTC. Translation gives CAISESYLKSGTAGLAGEGETQYF.

The chain recombines TRBV11-2 with TRBJ2-7, with TRBD2 matching over 7 bases. Trimming at V came to 0 bases and at J to 2 bases, leaving 13 bases not matched to a gene. Germline lookup yields CDR1 SGHAT and CDR2 FQNNGV. CDR3 length: 18 residues. The DNA for the CDR3 is TGTGCCAGCAGCTTAGATGCAAGAGGCAGCGGGGCCCCCTACGAGCAGTACTTC. Protein product: CASSLDARGSGAPYEQYF.

The chain is built from TRBV30 and TRBJ2-1; 12 nucleotides agree with TRBD2. Looked up from germline, CDR1 is GTSNPN and CDR2 is SVGIG (reference sequence). This CDR3 is built from 13 residues. The J segment lost 9 bases and the V segment lost 3 bases, leaving 3 bases of the junction unmatched. The CDR3 bases are TGTGCCTGGAGCGGACTAGCGGGATCTGAGCAGTTCTTC. As protein: CAWSGLAGSEQFF.

The chain couples TRBV27 to TRBJ2-1, with 9 bases lining up with TRBD1. This CDR3 comprises 14 residues. V dropped 5 bases and J dropped 9; count of bases not matched to a gene: 8. CDR1 is MNHEY and CDR2 is SMNVEV in the germline V gene (reference sequence). The CDR3 loop reads CASSTYRGQGEQFF. The CDR3 DNA reads TGTGCCAGCAGTACGTACAGGGGGCAAGGTGAGCAGTTCTTC.

V usage is TRBV18 and J usage is TRBJ2-5, with 8 positions matching TRBD2. The CDR3 sequence is 16 residues long. Germline CDR1 KGHSH, CDR2 LQKENI. Germline trimming cut 1 base from V and 2 bases from J; bases unmatched to any gene: 6. The CDR3 DNA is TGTGCCAGCTCACCACGGGTAGCGGGGATTCAAGAGACCCAGTACTTC. Its protein product is CASSPRVAGIQETQYF.

The chain is built from TRBV28 and TRBJ1-4, with 8 bases matching TRBD1. The germline V gene has CDR1 MDHEN and CDR2 SYDVKM. The V segment lost 6 bases and the J segment 8 bases; nucleotides outside the gene matches: 2. This CDR3 has 12 residues. CDR3 DNA sequence: TGTGCCAGCAGGACAGGGGTGGAAAAACTGTTTTTT. It translates to CASRTGVEKLFF.

The J gene is TRBJ1-5, the V gene TRBV28; perhaps TRBD1 as D (6 bases). The CDR3 is 18 residues long. Between the trimmed V and J ends, which lost 3 bases and 3 bases, there was a span of 21 bases. Germline loops: CDR1 MDHEN, CDR2 SYDVKM. In DNA form, the CDR3 reads TGTGCCAGCAGTTTCAATACGCCCAGGGGAAGCCCCAATCAGCCCCAGCATTTT. Amino acids: CASSFNTPRGSPNQPQHF.

The chain uses TRBV28 and TRBJ2-5; D not resolved. The V end lost 6 bases, the J end lost 5 bases, and 10 bases lay between the germline ends. CDR1 is MDHEN and CDR2 is SYDVKM in the germline V gene. The CDR3 sequence is 12 residues long. The CDR3 nucleotides are TGTGCCAGCAGCCCCCCCGGGGAGACCCAGTACTTC. Translated: CASSPPGETQYF.

The rearrangement links TRBV20-1 to TRBJ2-1; D unresolved. The CDR3 is 11 amino acids. V gave up 4 bases and J gave up 7 bases, with 8 bases separating them. Germline CDR1 reads DFQATT; CDR2 reads SNEGSKA (reference sequence). The CDR3 region is CSAIPKNEQFF. The DNA of the CDR3 is TGCAGTGCTATCCCCAAAAATGAGCAGTTCTTC.

The rearrangement uses TRBV7-8 and TRBJ1-3; D unclear. Looked up from germline, CDR1 is SGHVS and CDR2 is FQNEAQ. Trimming cost V 10 bases and J 7 bases, with 11 bases left between them. This CDR3 is 11 amino acids long. CDR3 nucleotide sequence: TGTGCCACAACTGTCGGGAACACCATATATTTT. Protein sequence: CATTVGNTIYF.

J is TRBJ2-3 and V is TRBV2; 9 positions agree with TRBD2. Trimming cost V 2 bases and J 1 base; bases outside gene matches: 13. The germline CDR1 and CDR2 sequences are SNHLY and FYNNEI. CDR3 length: 19 residues. CDR3 DNA: TGTGCCAGCAGTGAAAAGGGGCGGGAGGGCCCCATTCGCACAGATACGCAGTATTTT. Residues: CASSEKGREGPIRTDTQYF.

The gene calls are TRBV28 and TRBJ2-5; TRBD2 might be the D (5 bases). The CDR3 runs 15 residues. V lost 4 bases, J lost 3 bases, and 15 bases lay in between. Germline CDR1 MDHEN, CDR2 SYDVKM. CDR3 nucleotides: TGTGCCAGCAGTTGGAGGCGGACGTTGGAAGAGACCCAGTACTTC. It codes for CASSWRRTLEETQYF.

This sequence joins TRBV9 and TRBJ2-6; D not resolved. From germline, CDR1 is SGDLS and CDR2 YYNGEE. CDR3 length equals 16 residues. The V gene lost 0 bases and the J gene lost 0 bases, with 7 bases spanning the gap. In DNA, the CDR3 is TGTGCCAGCAGCGTAGGACCTACCTCTGGGGCCAACGTCCTGACTTTC. It is translated as CASSVGPTSGANVLTF.

This sequence joins TRBV11-1 and TRBJ2-7; 8 nucleotides line up with TRBD1. V dropped 4 bases and J dropped 4; count of bases not matched to a gene: 15. The germline V gene has CDR1 SGHAT and CDR2 FQDESV (reference sequence). This CDR3 spans 17 amino acids. The CDR3 DNA sequence: TGTGCCAGCAGCTCCAACACGAGCTCAGGGGACAGGTACGAGCAGTACTTC. This translates into CASSSNTSSGDRYEQYF.